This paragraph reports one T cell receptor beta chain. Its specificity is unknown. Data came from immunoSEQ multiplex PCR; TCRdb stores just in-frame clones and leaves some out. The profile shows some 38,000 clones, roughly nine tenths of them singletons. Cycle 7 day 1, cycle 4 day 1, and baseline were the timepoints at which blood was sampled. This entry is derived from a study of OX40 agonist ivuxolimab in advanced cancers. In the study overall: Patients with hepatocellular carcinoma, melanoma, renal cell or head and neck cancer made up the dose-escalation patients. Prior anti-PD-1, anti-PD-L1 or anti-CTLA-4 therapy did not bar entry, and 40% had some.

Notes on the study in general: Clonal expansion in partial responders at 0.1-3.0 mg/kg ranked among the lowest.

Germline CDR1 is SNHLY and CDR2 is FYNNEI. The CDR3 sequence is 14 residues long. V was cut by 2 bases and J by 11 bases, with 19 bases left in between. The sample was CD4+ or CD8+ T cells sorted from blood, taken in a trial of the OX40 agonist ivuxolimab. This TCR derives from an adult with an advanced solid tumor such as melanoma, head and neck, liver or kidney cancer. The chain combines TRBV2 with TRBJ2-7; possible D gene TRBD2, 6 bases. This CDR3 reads CASSETSGLKGKYF. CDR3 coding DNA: TGTGCCAGCAGTGAAACCAGCGGGCTAAAGGGGAAGTACTTC. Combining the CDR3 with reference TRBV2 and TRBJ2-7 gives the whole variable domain EPEVTQTPSHQVTQMGQEVILRCVPISNHLYFYWYRQILGQKVEFLVSFYNNEISEKSEIFDDQFSVERPDGSNFTLKIRSTKLEDSAMYFCASSETSGLKGKYFGPGTRLTVT.